The 27 T cell receptor beta chains given below trace back to one sample, sequenced in a study of blood T cells in healthy people across ages. A second roughly 6 to 11 cycle PCR used barcoded and J-beta primers. TCRdb re-called the 5' RACE reads through MiXCR, storing one row per CDR3 protein. Here the sample spans more than 900,000 distinct CDR3 sequences, about 23% being singletons. This same sample was also part of a study on T cells of mothers and their children.

The material sequenced was blood. All receptors derive from a girl aged 2 to 9 in good health.

The gene calls are TRBV27 and TRBJ2-1; TRBD2 agrees at 13 bases. There are 17 residues in the CDR3. Germline CDR1 is MNHEY and CDR2 is SMNVEV (reference sequence). Trimming took 6 bases from V and 0 from J; bases not matched to a gene: 5. The CDR3, as DNA: TGTGCCAGCAGCGCGACTAGCGGGAGGTCCTCCTACAATGAGCAGTTCTTC. It codes for CASSATSGRSSYNEQFF.

This clonotype was counted between two and nine times. The chain is built from TRBV6-2 or TRBV6-3 and TRBJ2-1, with 11 nucleotides matching TRBD2. This CDR3 has 16 residues. The J segment lost 6 bases and the V segment lost 8 bases, leaving 12 bases of the junction unmatched. CDR1 and CDR2 from the germline V gene are MNHEY and SVGEGT. The DNA for the CDR3 is TGTGCCAGCGGGGCTAGCGGGAGGAAACTCCCCAATGAGCAGTTCTTC. Translation: CASGASGRKLPNEQFF.

The chain recombines TRBV7-3 with TRBJ2-2; weak D call: TRBD2 (5 bases). V lost 5 bases to trimming and J lost 7 bases, with 11 bases between them. Germline assignment: CDR1 SGHTA and CDR2 FQGTGA. The CDR3 spans 13 residues. In DNA, the CDR3 is TGTGCCAGCAGCCCAGACGGGAACGGGGAGCTGTTTTTT. Its protein product is CASSPDGNGELFF.

The V gene is TRBV6-5, the J gene TRBJ1-5; D is undetermined. The CDR3 extends over 15 amino acids. V was shortened by 0 bases and J by 2 bases, with 8 bases between the two germline ends. Germline CDR1 reads MNHEY; CDR2 reads SVGAGI. The CDR3 sequence: CASSYSLGGNQPQHF. In DNA, the CDR3 is TGTGCCAGCAGTTACTCTCTCGGGGGCAATCAGCCCCAGCATTTT.

The chain combines TRBV12-3 or TRBV12-4 with TRBJ2-5, with 9 bases fitting TRBD1. Trimming removed 6 bases from V and 6 bases from J; junction bases left unmatched: 5. The CDR3 covers 13 residues. The DNA for the CDR3 is TGTGCCAGCAGGGGCGGACAGGGGCAGACCCAGTACTTC. It specifies CASRGGQGQTQYF.

The J gene is TRBJ2-1, the V gene TRBV7-2, with 8 bases aligning to TRBD2. The trim removed 5 bases at V and 3 bases at J, leaving 9 bases unmatched. This CDR3 comprises 16 residues. The V gene's germline CDR1 is SGHTA and CDR2 FQGNSA. The CDR3 nucleotides are TGTGCCAGCAGCCCCAGCGGGAGATATCACTACAATGAGCAGTTCTTC. Translation: CASSPSGRYHYNEQFF.

The V call is TRBV11-2, the J call TRBJ2-5; weak D call: TRBD1 (6 bases). The better agreement between TRBJ2-7 and the DNA end casts doubt on the J call. Germline V gene lookup returns CDR1 SGHAT and CDR2 FQNNGV. This CDR3 region has 14 residues. DNA of the CDR3: TGTGCCAGCAGCTACGGACAGACTTCCTACGAGCAGTACGTC. It specifies CASSYGQTSYEQYV.

The chain links TRBV6-1 to TRBJ2-1; 16 bases agree with TRBD2. The CDR3 sequence is 19 residues long. V lost 5 bases to trimming and J lost 0 bases; unmatched junction nucleotides: 7. Germline loops: CDR1 MNHNS, CDR2 SASEGT. Here the CDR3 DNA reads TGTGCCAGCAGTCATGGGACTAGCGGGAGGGCCAGCTCCTACAATGAGCAGTTCTTC. Encoded protein: CASSHGTSGRASSYNEQFF.

As regards this clonotype: An end of the junction does not agree with germline; a read error may underlie this. This chain uses TRBV20-1 with TRBJ2-1, with 10 nucleotides matching TRBD1. Germline V lookup: CDR1 DFQATT, CDR2 SNEGSKA (reference sequence). The CDR3 spans 13 residues. The CDR3 here is CSAGTGDYNELFF. The CDR3 DNA sequence: TGCAGTGCCGGGACAGGGGATTACAATGAGCTGTTCTTC.

The chain recombines TRBV10-3 with TRBJ2-5, with TRBD1 matching 10 bases. The length of the CDR3 is 14 residues. The junction had 3 bases not matched to a gene; V was cut back by 3 bases and J by 5 bases. Germline CDR1 reads ENHRY; CDR2 reads SYGVKD. DNA for the CDR3: TGTGCCATCAGTGACCGGGACAGGGGCGAGACCCAGTACTTC. Its protein is CAISDRDRGETQYF.

This clonotype was counted between two and nine times. The CDR3 DNA reads TGTGCCAGCAGTTCCATTGGGCCGTCTTTCCTGCGGAACACCATATATTTT. Its translation is CASSSIGPSFLRNTIYF. The chain recombines TRBV27 with TRBJ1-3; D unclear. V lost 4 bases and J lost 7, with 23 bases in between. The CDR3 contains 17 residues. The germline gives CDR1 MNHEY, CDR2 SMNVEV (reference sequence).

This rearrangement joins TRBV6-5 to TRBJ2-1; TRBD1 matches at 8 bases. CDR1 is MNHEY, CDR2 SVGAGI, per germline. The J segment lost 0 bases and the V segment lost 2 bases, leaving 6 bases of the junction unmatched. This CDR3 comprises 17 residues. CDR3 residues: CASSYQRQGPSYNEQFF. The CDR3 region has the DNA TGTGCCAGCAGTTACCAACGACAGGGGCCCTCCTACAATGAGCAGTTCTTC.

In the case of this clonotype: An end of the junction differs from the germline gene, which may be a read error. The chain links TRBV10-2 to TRBJ2-5, with 7 bases fitting TRBD1. Germline CDR1 WSHSY, CDR2 SAAADI. The CDR3 loop spans 13 amino acids. CDR3 region: CTSRGRGWETQYF. As DNA, the CDR3 is TGCACCAGCAGAGGCAGGGGGTGGGAGACCCAGTACTTC.

The chain uses TRBV7-2 and TRBJ2-3, with TRBD2 identical over 10 bases. The CDR3 contains 16 residues. The ends lost 1 base at V and 2 bases at J; junction bases unmatched: 3. From germline, CDR1 is SGHTA and CDR2 FQGNSA. The CDR3 sequence is CASSLGLAGHTDTQYF. The CDR3 DNA follows: TGTGCCAGCAGCTTAGGACTAGCGGGTCACACAGATACGCAGTATTTT.

This chain uses TRBV5-1 with TRBJ2-5; possibly TRBD1 or TRBD2 for D (6 bases each). Trimming cost V 5 bases and J 0 bases, with 17 bases left between them. The CDR3 is 16 amino acids. Germline loops: CDR1 SGHRS, CDR2 YFSETQ. The CDR3 DNA follows: TGCGCCAGCAGTCAGTACGGGGGCGCTTACCAAGAGACCCAGTACTTC. It translates to CASSQYGGAYQETQYF.

This chain connects TRBV28 to TRBJ2-5; 12 bases match TRBD2. From germline, CDR1 is MDHEN and CDR2 SYDVKM. Unmatched junction bases numbered 10, after V lost 5 bases and J lost 9 bases. The CDR3 loop spans 15 amino acids. The CDR3 loop reads CASSLRTSGAGAQYF. Written as DNA, the CDR3 is TGTGCCAGCAGTCTTCGGACTAGCGGGGCAGGGGCCCAGTACTTC.

The gene calls are TRBV28 and TRBJ2-5, with TRBD2 matching 13 bases. The CDR3 extends over 20 amino acids. Germline V lookup: CDR1 MDHEN, CDR2 SYDVKM. With V trimmed by 2 bases and J by 8 bases, 20 bases remained unmatched. Here the CDR3 DNA reads TGTGCCAGCAGTTTACCCCCCTCCGGGACTAGCGGGATCGCGCTCGGAACCCAGTACTTC. It codes for CASSLPPSGTSGIALGTQYF.

As to this clonotype: The junction does not match germline at one end; this may be a read error. The gene calls are TRBV7-7 and TRBJ2-1; 7 bases are a match to TRBD2. The CDR3 length is 15 residues. Germline V gene lookup returns CDR1 SSHAT and CDR2 FNYEAQ (reference sequence). The CDR3 sequence is CASSLGGRESNEQFF. The DNA for the CDR3 is TGTGCTAGCAGCTTAGGAGGGAGGGAGAGCAATGAGCAGTTCTTC. Full variable domain (missing parts from reference TRBV7-7 and TRBJ2-1): GAGVSQSPRYKVTKRGQDVTLRCDPISSHATLYWYQQALGQGPEFLTYFNYEAQPDKSGLPSDRFSAERPEGSISTLTIQRTEQRDSAMYRCASSLGGRESNEQFFGPGTRLTVL.

This CDR3 reads CASSQQGPYNSPLHF. DNA for the CDR3: TGTGCCAGCAGCCAACAGGGTCCCTATAATTCACCCCTCCACTTT. The chain couples TRBV3-1 to TRBJ1-6; D possibly corresponds to TRBD1 (5 bases). Trimming took off 2 bases at V and 2 bases at J, with 7 bases between the two ends. The CDR3 has 15 residues. CDR1 is LGHDT, CDR2 YNNKEL, per germline (reference sequence).

This chain joins TRBV6-2 or TRBV6-3 and TRBJ2-7; tentatively, D is TRBD2 (5 bases). The length of the CDR3 is 14 residues. V shed 7 bases and J shed 0 bases, with 13 bases lying between them. Germline CDR1 is MNHEY and CDR2 is SVGEGT. CDR3 bases: TGTGCCAGCATCTTGGACTGGACCTCCTACGAGCAGTACTTC. Its protein is CASILDWTSYEQYF.

Only a few counts were recorded for this clonotype. V is TRBV12-3 or TRBV12-4 and J is TRBJ2-2, with 13 bases fitting TRBD2. The CDR3 spans 17 residues. Trimming cost V 5 bases and J 6 bases; bases outside gene matches: 9. The CDR3 sequence: CASSKPGLAGISGELFF. The DNA for the CDR3 is TGTGCCAGCAGTAAACCGGGACTAGCGGGGATTTCCGGGGAGCTGTTTTTT.

The CDR3 DNA reads as TGCAGTGCTATAGCGACATACCGGGACAGGGAAAATCAGCCCCAGCATTTT. As protein: CSAIATYRDRENQPQHF. The chain combines TRBV20-1 with TRBJ1-5; 9 nucleotides line up with TRBD1. Germline trimming cut 4 bases from V and 4 bases from J; bases unmatched to any gene: 14. The CDR3 runs to 17 residues. CDR1 is DFQATT, CDR2 SNEGSKA, per germline (reference sequence).

This clonotype was counted a few times. The rearrangement links TRBV7-9 to TRBJ2-3, with D possibly being TRBD1 (6 bases). The CDR3 is made up of 14 amino acids. The V gene's germline CDR1 is SEHNR and CDR2 FQNEAQ (reference sequence). V was trimmed by 4 bases and J by 7 bases, leaving 15 bases between them. CDR3 protein: CASSSTDRNYTQYF. As DNA, the CDR3 is TGTGCCAGCAGCTCAACGGACAGAAACTATACGCAGTATTTT.

The genes are TRBV6-1 and TRBJ2-3; D might be TRBD1 or TRBD2, each matching 5 bases. The ends were cut back, 6 bases at V and 4 bases at J, with 14 bases in the middle. The CDR3 covers 14 residues. Germline CDR1 reads MNHNS; CDR2 reads SASEGT. The CDR3 DNA reads as TGTGCCAGCAGCGCCCGGGGCATCCCAGATACGCAGTATTTT. It yields the protein CASSARGIPDTQYF.

The V gene is TRBV11-2, the J gene TRBJ2-2; D not resolved. The CDR3 has 13 residues. CDR1 SGHAT and CDR2 FQNNGV come from the germline V gene. V shed 5 bases and J shed 6 bases, with 10 bases lying between them. CDR3: CASSVQSSGELFF. The CDR3 DNA sequence: TGTGCCAGCAGCGTGCAAAGTTCCGGGGAGCTGTTTTTT.

The chain joins TRBV24-1 to TRBJ2-1, with D maybe TRBD2 (5 bases). The J call is doubtful: the DNA matches TRBJ2-5 better. In germline, CDR1 is KGHDR, CDR2 SFDVKD. The CDR3 loop spans 15 amino acids. CDR3 sequence (DNA): TGTGCCACCAGTGATTTCCGGGATATTTGGGAGACCCAGTACTTC. As protein: CATSDFRDIWETQYF.

This chain uses TRBV24-1 with TRBJ1-1; 9 bases are a match to TRBD1. J was trimmed by 4 bases and V by 5 bases; bases with no gene match: 7. CDR1 and CDR2 from the germline V gene are KGHDR and SFDVKD. This CDR3 region has 15 residues. The CDR3 is CATSASGQGRTEAFF. The CDR3 DNA reads as TGTGCCACCAGTGCCTCCGGACAGGGGCGCACTGAAGCTTTCTTT.